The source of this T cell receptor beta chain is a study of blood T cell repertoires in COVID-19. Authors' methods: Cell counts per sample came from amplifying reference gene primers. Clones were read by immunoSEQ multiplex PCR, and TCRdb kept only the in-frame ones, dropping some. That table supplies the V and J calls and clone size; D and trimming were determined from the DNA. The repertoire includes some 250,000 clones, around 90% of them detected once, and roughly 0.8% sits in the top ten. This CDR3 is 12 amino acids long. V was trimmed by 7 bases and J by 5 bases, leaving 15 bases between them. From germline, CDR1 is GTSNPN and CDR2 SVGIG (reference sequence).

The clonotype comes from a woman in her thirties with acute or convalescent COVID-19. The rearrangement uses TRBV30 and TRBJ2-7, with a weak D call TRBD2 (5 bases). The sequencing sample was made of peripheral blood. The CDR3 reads CASGRGIHEQYF. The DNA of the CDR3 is TGTGCCTCCGGACGGGGAATACACGAGCAGTACTTC.